This T cell receptor (beta chain) was observed in a study of blood T cell dynamics during melanoma immunotherapy. Clones were sequenced by immunoSEQ multiplex PCR, and TCRdb holds only the in-frame ones, with some missing. In the table there are some 10,000 clones, 75% to 90% of which are singletons. Study-level points and caveats: Unlike progressors, later disease-control patients had W3 repertoires gaining clonality or diversity.

Notes on this clone: Its cognate antigen is unknown.

V dropped 4 bases and J dropped 7; count of bases not matched to a gene: 9. The CDR3 has 15 amino acids. Germline values: CDR1 SGDLS, CDR2 YYNGEE. Time point in this sample: week 3, after first cycle of checkpoint inhibitor. Prior systemic cancer therapy, immunosuppressant use and other active malignancies excluded patients. This chain connects TRBV9 to TRBJ2-2; TRBD1 agrees at 8 bases. Sequencing was performed on blood, taken from a patient treated with checkpoint blockade. This clonotype was sampled from a human donor with melanoma. The CDR3 loop is CASSPRTGSNGELFF. CDR3 sequence (DNA): TGTGCCAGCAGCCCGAGGACAGGGTCGAACGGGGAGCTGTTTTTT.